The clone carrying this TCR beta chain was picked up a small number of times. What it binds is unknown. This sample stems from a study of neoadjuvant anti-PD-1 for oral cavity cancer. The overall study: Non-progressing patients received a fourth nivolumab dose near day 43, then surgery on days 50-56. Broader study findings: Post-treatment tumors with larger preexisting clones showed more shrinkage.

The time point here: after neoadjuvant nivolumab, at surgical resection. Produced via immunoSEQ multiplex PCR; TCRdb's table is partial and in-frame only. The sample includes tens of thousands of clones, less than 50% of them seen just once. The germline V gene encodes CDR1 MNHEY and CDR2 SVGAGI. The CDR3 has 10 amino acids. V was clipped by 10 bases and J by 9 bases, with 10 bases between them. This chain connects TRBV6-5 to TRBJ1-5; D is undetermined. The TCR sequence derives from a person between 40 and 79 years old with oral cavity squamous cell carcinoma. This material consisted of tumor tissue, taken after nivolumab (anti-PD-1) treatment. The CDR3 spells CATGVGPQHF. The CDR3 nucleotides read TGTGCCACCGGAGTCGGGCCCCAGCATTTT.